This TCR beta chain was recovered during a study of tumour-infiltrating T cells in Burkitt lymphoma. About the research overall: Repertoire clonality predicted overall and progression-free survival.

Some clones are missing from TCRdb's copy, which holds only in-frame ones; the method was immunoSEQ multiplex PCR. The table has some 17,000 clones, about 77% seen once. The sequenced sample consisted of tumor tissue. This clonotype was obtained from a human donor with diffuse large B-cell lymphoma.

For the CDR3, the DNA is TGTGCCAGCAGCAGCCTAGGACAGGGGGCAGGAGATACGCAGTATTTT. As protein: CASSSLGQGAGDTQYF. The rearrangement links TRBV7-9 to TRBJ2-3, with TRBD1 matching over 11 bases. V was clipped by 5 bases and J by 5 bases; unmatched bases: 9. Germline CDR1 and CDR2: SEHNR and FQNEAQ (reference sequence). The CDR3 consists of 16 residues.